This entry lists 28 T cell receptor beta chains sequenced from one sample in a study of long-term antiretroviral therapy in people with HIV. Runs used v3.0 of the immunoSEQ assay and were done at survey level. Method: immunoSEQ multiplex PCR; TCRdb's copy keeps in-frame clones and lacks some. The sample contains about 28,000 clones, 80% of which appear only once. The sequences come from unsorted PBMCs, collected 0.3 years after starting antiretroviral therapy. These receptors were collected from a middle-aged man with HIV.

The rearrangement links TRBV9 to TRBJ2-5; D is undetermined. CDR3 length equals 16 residues. Germline assignment: CDR1 SGDLS and CDR2 YYNGEE. Trimming removed 3 bases from V and 4 bases from J, with 19 bases in between. DNA of the CDR3: TGTGCCAGCAGCGGCCCGTCAGGCCAACCTCCAGAGACCCAGTACTTC. Encoded protein: CASSGPSGQPPETQYF.

J is TRBJ1-1 and V is TRBV15; D unresolved. The CDR3 has 13 amino acids. Trimming took 1 base from V and 3 from J, leaving 6 bases between them. CDR1 is LNHNV and CDR2 is YYDKDF in the germline V gene (reference sequence). CDR3 sequence (DNA): TGTGCCACCAGCAGAGTTGATGACACTGAAGCTTTCTTT. It translates to CATSRVDDTEAFF.

This chain links TRBV4-3 with TRBJ2-7, with a possible D match to TRBD2 (6 bases). The CDR3 extends over 15 amino acids. The V gene lost 1 base and the J gene lost 3 bases, with 13 bases spanning the gap. Germline V gives CDR1 LGHNA, CDR2 YSLEER. CDR3 in DNA: TGCGCCAGCAGCCAAGGGGTAGCGGCGCACTACGAGCAGTACTTC. Translated: CASSQGVAAHYEQYF.

The rearrangement uses TRBV5-4 and TRBJ2-1, with 16 bases identical to TRBD2. This CDR3 spans 16 amino acids. CDR1 is SGHNT, CDR2 YYREEE, per germline (reference sequence). V lost 4 bases to trimming and J lost 9 bases; unmatched junction nucleotides: 7. The CDR3 here is CASSPGLAGGRGEQFF. The CDR3 DNA reads TGTGCCAGCAGCCCGGGACTAGCGGGAGGGCGTGGTGAGCAGTTCTTC.

The rearrangement uses TRBV4-3 and TRBJ2-7; TRBD2 agrees at 10 bases. The CDR3 totals 15 residues. V lost 5 bases to trimming and J lost 2 bases; unmatched junction nucleotides: 6. CDR1 is LGHNA and CDR2 is YSLEER in the germline V gene. The CDR3 DNA reads TGCGCCAGCAGCGAGGTCACTAGCGGGACCTACGAGCAGTACTTC. Its translation: CASSEVTSGTYEQYF.

This clone was observed a few times. This rearrangement joins TRBV2 to TRBJ1-2; TRBD1 aligns across 11 bases. The length of the CDR3 is 15 residues. Germline V lookup: CDR1 SNHLY, CDR2 FYNNEI. With V trimmed by 2 bases and J by 3 bases, 2 bases remained unmatched. The CDR3 sequence is CASSEWTGGDYGYTF. Written as DNA, the CDR3 is TGTGCCAGCAGTGAATGGACAGGGGGCGACTATGGCTACACCTTC. The full variable domain, completed using reference TRBV2 and TRBJ1-2, is EPEVTQTPSHQVTQMGQEVILRCVPISNHLYFYWYRQILGQKVEFLVSFYNNEISEKSEIFDDQFSVERPDGSNFTLKIRSTKLEDSAMYFCASSEWTGGDYGYTFGSGTRLTVV.

The chain carries TRBV28 and TRBJ1-6; D ambiguous. Germline V lookup: CDR1 MDHEN, CDR2 SYDVKM. Between the trimmed V and J ends, which lost 6 bases and 5 bases, there was a span of 17 bases. The CDR3 sequence is 16 residues long. CDR3 residues: CASSRPRGYDNSPLHF. The CDR3 DNA follows: TGTGCCAGCAGCCGACCTCGAGGGTACGATAATTCACCCCTCCACTTT. Variable domain in full (rest from reference TRBV28 and TRBJ1-6): DVKVTQSSRYLVKRTGEKVFLECVQDMDHENMFWYRQDPGLGLRLIYFSYDVKMKEKGDIPEGYSVSREKKERFSLILESASTNQTSMYLCASSRPRGYDNSPLHFGNGTRLTVT.

The chain carries TRBV10-1 and TRBJ2-1; either TRBD1 or TRBD2 may supply D (5 bases each). V was cut by 2 bases and J by 6 bases, with 11 bases left in between. Germline CDR1 and CDR2: WNHNN and SYGVQD (reference sequence). CDR3 length equals 14 residues. In DNA, the CDR3 is TGCGCCAGCAGTGAGCGAGGGGCTCCCAATGAGCAGTTCTTC. It yields the protein CASSERGAPNEQFF.

As for this clone: The sample has other DNA sequences that encode this CDR3 too. V is TRBV6-5 and J is TRBJ2-7, with 7 nucleotides matching TRBD1. The junction had 5 bases not matched to a gene; V was cut back by 6 bases and J by 3 bases. This CDR3 has 13 amino acids. CDR1 is MNHEY, CDR2 SVGAGI, per germline. The CDR3 region has the DNA TGTGCCAGCAGACACCGGGACAGCTACGAGCAGTACTTC. This translates into CASRHRDSYEQYF.

The chain uses TRBV6-5 and TRBJ1-2, with 12 nucleotides matching TRBD1. Trimming removed 7 bases from V and 7 bases from J; junction bases left unmatched: 10. There are 15 residues in the CDR3. CDR1 is MNHEY and CDR2 is SVGAGI in the germline V gene. In DNA, the CDR3 is TGTGCCAGCACCCGGGACAGGGGGCATCGGACTGGCTACACCTTC. This sequence encodes CASTRDRGHRTGYTF.

This chain links TRBV19 with TRBJ2-3, with D unresolved. Germline lookup yields CDR1 LNHDA and CDR2 SQIVND (reference sequence). The V end lost 6 bases, the J end lost 0 bases, and 4 bases lay between the germline ends. The CDR3 totals 12 residues. In nucleotides, the CDR3 is TGTGCCAGTAGGCAGAGCACAGATACGCAGTATTTT. The encoded protein is CASRQSTDTQYF.

This chain links TRBV7-6 with TRBJ2-5; maybe TRBD1 (6 bases). The CDR3 length is 15 residues. The V end lost 3 bases, the J end lost 2 bases, and 13 bases lay between the germline ends. The V gene's germline CDR1 is SGHVS and CDR2 FNYEAQ. The CDR3: CASSFYAGDQETQYF. In DNA form, the CDR3 reads TGTGCCAGCAGCTTCTACGCAGGGGATCAAGAGACCCAGTACTTC. Variable domain in full (rest from reference TRBV7-6 and TRBJ2-5): GAGVSQSPRYKVTKRGQDVALRCDPISGHVSLYWYRQALGQGPEFLTYFNYEAQQDKSGLPNDRFSAERPEGSISTLTIQRTEQRDSAMYRCASSFYAGDQETQYFGPGTRLLVL.

This chain joins TRBV12-5 and TRBJ1-1; D gene unclear. V lost 3 bases and J lost 2, with 4 bases in between. This CDR3 comprises 12 residues. The germline gives CDR1 LGHNT, CDR2 FRNRAP. DNA for the CDR3: TGTGCTAGTGGTTTCGGTAACACTGAAGCTTTCTTT. Its translation: CASGFGNTEAFF.

The V call is TRBV28, the J call TRBJ1-2; 8 nucleotides match TRBD1. The CDR3 runs 19 residues. CDR1 is MDHEN and CDR2 is SYDVKM in the germline V gene. Trimming cost V 2 bases and J 0 bases; bases outside gene matches: 14. CDR3 DNA sequence: TGTGCCAGCAGTTTAAGTGGGGCCCGGGACAGGATGACTAACTATGGCTACACCTTC. It is translated as CASSLSGARDRMTNYGYTF.

This chain connects TRBV28 to TRBJ1-1; no clear D. CDR3 length: 13 amino acids. V lost 5 bases and J lost 2, with 9 bases in between. Per the germline V gene, CDR1 is MDHEN and CDR2 is SYDVKM. For the CDR3, the DNA is TGTGCCAGCAGTCTCAGATTAAACACTGAAGCTTTCTTT. Protein product: CASSLRLNTEAFF.

The chain links TRBV7-2 to TRBJ1-2; D remains ambiguous. Germline values: CDR1 SGHTA, CDR2 FQGNSA. This CDR3 comprises 13 residues. The germline V and J ends were trimmed by 0 bases and 7 bases, with 9 bases remaining between them. For the CDR3, the DNA is TGTGCCAGCAGCTTAGCTAGCCGGGGTGGCTACACCTTC. Its translation is CASSLASRGGYTF. The full variable domain, in which reference TRBV7-2 and TRBJ1-2 provide the parts outside the CDR3, is GAGVSQSPSNKVTEKGKDVELRCDPISGHTALYWYRQSLGQGLEFLIYFQGNSAPDKSGLPSDRFSAERTGGSVSTLTIQRTQQEDSAVYLCASSLASRGGYTFGSGTRLTVV.

The chain links TRBV19 to TRBJ2-1; D uncertain. The CDR3 totals 14 residues. Germline CDR1 reads LNHDA; CDR2 reads SQIVND (reference sequence). Trimming took 5 bases from V and 10 from J, leaving 18 bases between them. The CDR3 reads CASSLSRVAREQFF. CDR3 in DNA: TGTGCCAGTAGTTTGAGTAGGGTCGCCAGGGAGCAGTTCTTC.

In this sample, this clone turned up once. The chain has TRBV14 and TRBJ2-7; 11 bases map to TRBD1. Germline assignment: CDR1 SGHDN and CDR2 FVKESK. V trimming: 4 bases; J trimming: 5 bases; junction bases outside the gene matches: 7. This CDR3 comprises 15 residues. This chain's CDR3 is CASSRGQGVQDEQYF. CDR3 DNA sequence: TGTGCCAGCAGCCGGGGACAGGGGGTTCAAGACGAGCAGTACTTC.

V gene TRBV29-1 combines with J gene TRBJ2-7, with a possible D match to TRBD2 (5 bases). Germline V gene sequence: CDR1 SQVTM, CDR2 ANQGSEA. This CDR3 comprises 13 residues. V was clipped by 5 bases and J by 2 bases, with 13 bases between them. The CDR3 coding sequence is TGCAGCGTTCTATTGGCGGGTACCTACGAGCAGTACTTC. It translates to CSVLLAGTYEQYF.

The chain links TRBV7-3 to TRBJ2-1, with 8 bases lining up with TRBD1. Germline lookup yields CDR1 SGHTA and CDR2 FQGTGA. CDR3 length: 13 residues. V lost 5 bases and J lost 7; bases outside the gene matches: 4. CDR3 in DNA: TGTGCCAGCAGCCCGGACAGGGTGAATGAGCAGTTCTTC. Translated: CASSPDRVNEQFF.

This chain joins TRBV7-2 and TRBJ2-1; either TRBD1 or TRBD2 may supply D (5 bases each). CDR1 is SGHTA, CDR2 FQGNSA, per germline. This CDR3 spans 14 amino acids. The ends were cut back, 5 bases at V and 7 bases at J, with 15 bases in the middle. For the CDR3, the DNA is TGTGCCAGCAGCCCCCTATCCGGGACGAATGAGCAGTTCTTC. It codes for CASSPLSGTNEQFF.

The gene calls are TRBV5-1 and TRBJ1-4; D is undetermined. Trimming stripped 4 bases from V and 8 bases from J, with 18 bases between. The CDR3 is 15 residues long. CDR1 is SGHRS and CDR2 is YFSETQ in the germline V gene. CDR3 in DNA: TGCGCCAGCAGCCTCGAGGCAAGACCACAGGAAAAACTGTTTTTT. Translating it yields CASSLEARPQEKLFF.

This chain joins TRBV28 and TRBJ1-1; possibly TRBD1 for D (6 bases). The germline gives CDR1 MDHEN, CDR2 SYDVKM. The CDR3 spans 16 residues. V was clipped by 8 bases and J by 1 base, with 20 bases between them. The CDR3 bases are TGTGCCAGCCTTTCCGGGGGGGCTGGGAAGAACACTGAAGCTTTCTTT. It encodes CASLSGGAGKNTEAFF.

This chain uses TRBV29-1 with TRBJ1-1, with D possibly matching TRBD1 (6 bases). The V and J ends lost 6 bases and 1 base respectively, with 9 bases between them. The CDR3 is made up of 12 amino acids. Germline loops: CDR1 SQVTM, CDR2 ANQGSEA. Here the CDR3 reads CSVARGNTEAFF. For the CDR3, the DNA is TGCAGCGTGGCCAGGGGGAACACTGAAGCTTTCTTT. Using reference TRBV29-1 and TRBJ1-1 for the parts outside the CDR3, the full variable domain is SAVISQKPSRDICQRGTSLTIQCQVDSQVTMMFWYRQQPGQSLTLIATANQGSEATYESGFVIDKFPISRPNLTFSTLTVSNMSPEDSSIYLCSVARGNTEAFFGQGTRLTVV.

This chain connects TRBV14 to TRBJ1-1; D is possibly TRBD1 (5 bases). Germline V gene data show CDR1 as SGHDN and CDR2 as FVKESK. Trimming stripped 5 bases from V and 0 bases from J, with 16 bases between. The CDR3 runs to 16 residues. The CDR3 bases are TGTGCCAGCAGCAGGCCCGGGACGGGCGTGAACACTGAAGCTTTCTTT. Its protein is CASSRPGTGVNTEAFF.

This chain links TRBV4-3 with TRBJ1-2, with TRBD1 as a possible D gene (5 bases). Germline values: CDR1 LGHNA, CDR2 YSLEER. V was cut by 1 base and J by 2 bases, with 14 bases left in between. The CDR3 is 16 amino acids. The CDR3 DNA reads TGCGCCAGCAGCCAAGGGTGGATAGGGGCGAACTATGGCTACACCTTC. Amino acid sequence: CASSQGWIGANYGYTF.

The chain joins TRBV2 to TRBJ2-3; D gene ambiguous. The CDR3 has 14 amino acids. Germline CDR1 and CDR2: SNHLY and FYNNEI. V was clipped by 3 bases and J by 6 bases, with 13 bases between them. In nucleotides, the CDR3 is TGTGCCAGCAGTGACCCCGGTCTAAGGGATACGCAGTATTTT. This gives the protein CASSDPGLRDTQYF.

This sequence joins TRBV7-9 and TRBJ2-1; D possibly uses TRBD1 or TRBD2 (5 bases each). The ends were cut back, 1 base at V and 5 bases at J, with 9 bases in the middle. Germline lookup yields CDR1 SEHNR and CDR2 FQNEAQ (reference sequence). The CDR3 runs to 14 residues. CDR3 DNA: TGTGCCAGCAGCTTAGGAGGGGAACACAATGAGCAGTTCTTC. Residues: CASSLGGEHNEQFF.